This is a list of T cell receptor beta chains from one sample in a study of cytomegalovirus exposure and HLA in healthy donors. The table came from immunoSEQ multiplex PCR; TCRdb's copy has only in-frame clones and leaves some out. The sample has about 180,000 clones, 70% to 85% seen once. What was sequenced was PBMCs. The receptors here all came from a man between 18 and 29 years old in good health and CMV-seronegative. CDR3s include the opening cysteine and the closing phenylalanine or tryptophan.

J	V	CDR3
TRBJ2-5	TRBV7-2	CASSSGTVETQYF
TRBJ2-7	TRBV20-1	CSARGQGRQYF
TRBJ1-2	TRBV7-8	CASSLGGQGVYGYTF
TRBJ1-1	TRBV4-3	CASSDREGTEAFF
TRBJ1-1	TRBV29-1	CSVALGTAEAFF
TRBJ2-1	TRBV4-3	CASSHHRGGSGRLNEQFF
TRBJ1-5	TRBV19	CASSLRNRGDQPQHF
TRBJ2-2	TRBV5-1	CASSLGTSRNTGELFF
TRBJ1-2	TRBV7-2	CASMYREHTNYGYTF
TRBJ2-1	TRBV6-5	CASSYLAAVSYNEQFF
TRBJ2-7	TRBV29-1	CSAGQGMSYEQYF
TRBJ2-7	TRBV25-1	CASITGDTYEQYF
TRBJ1-2	TRBV6-1	CASSDRLNYGYTF
TRBJ1-5	TRBV6-5	CASSYSTGSNQPQHF
TRBJ2-5	TRBV5-4	CASSLGRGGLQETQYF
.	TRBV4-1	CASSQAHRQGVSYEQYF